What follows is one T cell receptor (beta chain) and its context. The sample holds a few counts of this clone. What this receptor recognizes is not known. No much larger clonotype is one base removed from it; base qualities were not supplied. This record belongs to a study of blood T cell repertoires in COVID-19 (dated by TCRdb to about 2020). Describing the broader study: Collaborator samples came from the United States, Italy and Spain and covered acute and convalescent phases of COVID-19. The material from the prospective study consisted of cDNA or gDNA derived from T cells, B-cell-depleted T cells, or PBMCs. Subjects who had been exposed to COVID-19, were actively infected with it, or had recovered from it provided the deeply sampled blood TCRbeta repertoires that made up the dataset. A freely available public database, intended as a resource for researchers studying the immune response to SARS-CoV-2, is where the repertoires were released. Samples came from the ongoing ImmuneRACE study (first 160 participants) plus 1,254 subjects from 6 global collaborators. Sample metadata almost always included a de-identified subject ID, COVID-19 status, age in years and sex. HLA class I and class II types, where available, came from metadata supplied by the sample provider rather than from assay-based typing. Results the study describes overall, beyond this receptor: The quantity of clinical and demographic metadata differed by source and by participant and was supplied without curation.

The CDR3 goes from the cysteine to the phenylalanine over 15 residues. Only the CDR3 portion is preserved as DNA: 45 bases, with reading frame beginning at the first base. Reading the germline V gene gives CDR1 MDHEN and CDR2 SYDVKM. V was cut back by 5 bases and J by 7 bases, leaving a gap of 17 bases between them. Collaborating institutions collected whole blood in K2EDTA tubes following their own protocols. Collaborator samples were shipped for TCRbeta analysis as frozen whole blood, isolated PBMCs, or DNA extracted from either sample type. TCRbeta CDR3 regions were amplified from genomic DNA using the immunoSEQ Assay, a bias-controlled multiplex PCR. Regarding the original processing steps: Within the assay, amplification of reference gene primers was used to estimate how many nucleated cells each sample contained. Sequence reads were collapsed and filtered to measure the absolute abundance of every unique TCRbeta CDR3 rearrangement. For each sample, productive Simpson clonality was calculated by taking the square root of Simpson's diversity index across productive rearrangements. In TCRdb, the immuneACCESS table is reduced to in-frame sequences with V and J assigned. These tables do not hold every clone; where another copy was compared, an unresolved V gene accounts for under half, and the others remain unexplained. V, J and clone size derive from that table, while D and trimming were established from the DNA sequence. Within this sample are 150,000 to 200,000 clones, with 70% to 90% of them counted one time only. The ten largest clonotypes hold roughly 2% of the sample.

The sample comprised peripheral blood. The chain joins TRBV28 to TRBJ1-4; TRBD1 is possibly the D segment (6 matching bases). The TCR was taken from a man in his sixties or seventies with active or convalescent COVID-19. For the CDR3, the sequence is CASSPTLGAGEKLFF. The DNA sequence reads TGTGCCAGCAGTCCCACCCTGGGGGCGGGTGAAAAACTGTTTTTT.